The clone carrying this TCR beta chain was seen only once. The germline V gene has CDR1 MNHEY and CDR2 SMNVEV (reference sequence). The CDR3 has 16 amino acids. V shed 7 bases and J shed 6 bases, with 21 bases lying between them. These data originate in a study of long-term antiretroviral therapy in people with HIV. Running of the v3.0 immunoSEQ assay took place at survey level. Libraries were prepared by immunoSEQ multiplex PCR; TCRdb keeps only in-frame clonotypes and omits some of them. The sample holds about 50,000 clones, around four fifths seen once. The chain carries TRBV27 and TRBJ1-4; D call uncertain. This TCR came from a woman between 18 and 29 years old with HIV. Sample: unsorted PBMCs, taken 0.8 years after starting antiretroviral therapy. The CDR3 nucleotides read TGTGCCAGCACCCCAGGTCCCCCGGGGTTGGATGAAAAACTGTTTTTT. Translation gives CASTPGPPGLDEKLFF.